The rows below give T cell receptor beta chains drawn from one sample of a study of blood T cell repertoires in COVID-19. Clones were sequenced by immunoSEQ multiplex PCR, and TCRdb holds only the in-frame ones, with some missing. The table lists approximately 290,000 clones, around 81% of them singletons. The sample taken for sequencing was peripheral blood. These receptors were obtained from a person aged 65 to 79 with COVID-19, enrolled during active disease. Each CDR3 is given without its conserved first and last residue.

j_call	cdr3_length	v_call	cdr3_aa
TRBJ2-2	10	TRBV27	ASSPFSGELF
TRBJ2-2	10	TRBV6-5	ASSRDSGELF
TRBJ2-1	12	TRBV7-3	ASSLGGAGHEQF
TRBJ2-3	15	TRBV15	ATSRASGTIWTDTQY
TRBJ1-2	15	TRBV7-8	ASSLVDQGARVFGYT
TRBJ2-7	10	TRBV7-2	ASSSRGAEQY
TRBJ2-7	13	TRBV6-6	ASTLGSEYTYEQY
TRBJ1-1	12	TRBV9	ASSSGQANTEAF
TRBJ1-2	11	TRBV27	ASREQPNYGYT
TRBJ1-5	10	TRBV19	ASMPGRQPQH
TRBJ1-2	14	TRBV19	ASSIALQGYGHGYT
TRBJ2-1	13	TRBV24-1	ATSGHRGGLGEQF
TRBJ1-1	10	TRBV7-8	ASSLSGPEAF
TRBJ2-1	15	TRBV6-1	ASSDFLAGGAYNEQF
TRBJ1-2	15	TRBV5-1	ASGGLTGGEENYGYT
TRBJ2-5	13	TRBV7-6	ASSLIGGSLETQY
TRBJ1-2	14	TRBV7-9	ASSSDRDRVYYGYT
TRBJ2-5	13	TRBV4-2	ASSQDPSGAETQY
TRBJ1-1	9	TRBV10-3	AIKGQAEAF
TRBJ1-6	11	TRBV4-1	ASSDHGGSPLH
TRBJ1-1	12	TRBV2	ASSEPDWNTEAF
TRBJ2-3	15	TRBV4-2	ASTLNPTGLRTDTQY
TRBJ2-1	14	TRBV15	ATSRDTSGGAREQF
TRBJ2-3	12	TRBV5-1	ASSLGGHTDTQY
TRBJ1-3	16	TRBV5-4	ASSLAGSRISSGNTIY
TRBJ1-4	13	TRBV7-2	ASSLDGGAREKLF
TRBJ1-2	15	TRBV27	ASSLLPDRGRGSGYT
TRBJ1-2	12	TRBV2	ASSEEYSGSGYT
TRBJ2-2	14	TRBV28	ASSSRLAVNTGELF
TRBJ1-5	14	TRBV6-1	ASSEAWGDSNQPQH
TRBJ2-7	15	TRBV4-2	ASSQVLAGGSSYEQY
TRBJ1-1	12	TRBV7-9	ASSLGQGAAEAF
TRBJ1-5	14	TRBV6-6	ASSGRDRHGYQPQH
TRBJ2-7	12	TRBV5-1	ASSSHPTGPEQY
TRBJ2-5	13	TRBV19	ASQGSGGADETQY
TRBJ2-4	13	TRBV2	ASSNRGGAKNIQY
TRBJ1-6	12	TRBV28	ASRLDRGNSPLH
TRBJ2-3	13	TRBV19	ASRGLAGAPDTQY
TRBJ2-3	16	TRBV7-2	ASSGDGHTSRPTDTQY